The table lists the clone carrying this T cell receptor beta chain with a count of one. This sample was included in a study of blood T cell repertoires in COVID-19. Across the whole study: Some COVID-19 samples were acute and others convalescent; all came from the United States, Italy and Spain. The analysed material was cDNA or gDNA that came from T cells, B-cell-depleted T cells, or PBMCs.

V lost 4 bases and J lost 6; bases outside the gene matches: 10. CDR1 is SGHNT, CDR2 YYREEE, per germline (reference sequence). The CDR3 has 15 residues. Authors' processing steps: Estimation of nucleated cell counts relied on the amplification of reference gene primers. Data came from immunoSEQ multiplex PCR; TCRdb stores just in-frame clones and leaves some out. That table gives V, J and clone size, and the DNA gave D and trimming. The sample contains just over 150,000 clones, 82% of which appear only once. The chain employs TRBV5-4 and TRBJ2-1, with 7 bases that match TRBD2. Sequencing used peripheral blood. The origin of this receptor is a woman in her thirties or forties with COVID-19, enrolled during active disease. The CDR3 protein is CASSNQRGPANEQFF. The CDR3 DNA is TGTGCCAGCAGCAACCAGCGGGGACCAGCCAATGAGCAGTTCTTC.